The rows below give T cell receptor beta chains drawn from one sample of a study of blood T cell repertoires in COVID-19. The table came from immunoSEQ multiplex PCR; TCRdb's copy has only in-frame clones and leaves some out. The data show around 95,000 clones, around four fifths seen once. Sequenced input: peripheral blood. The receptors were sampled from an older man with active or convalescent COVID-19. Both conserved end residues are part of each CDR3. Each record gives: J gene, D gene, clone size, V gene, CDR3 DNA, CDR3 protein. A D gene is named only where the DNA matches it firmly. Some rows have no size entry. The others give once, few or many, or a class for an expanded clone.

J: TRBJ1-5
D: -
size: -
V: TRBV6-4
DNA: TGTGCCAGCAGTGACTCGAACGGGAGACACCAGACTTGCAATCAGCCCCAGCATTTT
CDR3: CASSDSNGRHQTCNQPQHF

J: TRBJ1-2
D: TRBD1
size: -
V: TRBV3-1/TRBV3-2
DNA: TGTGCCTGCAAACCGGGACAGGGGGCCGGCGGCTACACCTTC
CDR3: CACKPGQGAGGYTF

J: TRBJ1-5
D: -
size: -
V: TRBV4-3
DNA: TGCGCCAGCAGCCAAGCCCGGGGACAACAGCCCCAGCATTTT
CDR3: CASSQARGQQPQHF

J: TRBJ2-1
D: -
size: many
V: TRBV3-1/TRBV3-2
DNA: TGTGCCAGCAGCCAAGGGCCAAACAATGAGCAGTTCTTC
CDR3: CASSQGPNNEQFF

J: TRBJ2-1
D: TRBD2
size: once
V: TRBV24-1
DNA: TGTGCCACCAGTGACTCCCGACTAGCTGGTAATGAGCAGTTCTTC
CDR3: CATSDSRLAGNEQFF

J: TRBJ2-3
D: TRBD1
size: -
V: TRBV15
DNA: TGTGCCACCAGCAGAGCGGGACAGGAGGCAGATACGCAGTATTTT
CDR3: CATSRAGQEADTQYF

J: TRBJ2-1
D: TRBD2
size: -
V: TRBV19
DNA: TGTGCCAGTAGTATAGAGCCGAGACTAGCGGGAGGGCCTGGGCAGTTCTTC
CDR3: CASSIEPRLAGGPGQFF

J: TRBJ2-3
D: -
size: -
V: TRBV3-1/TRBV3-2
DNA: TGTGCCAGCAGCCCTACGGTCCGCGATACGCAGTATTTT
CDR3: CASSPTVRDTQYF

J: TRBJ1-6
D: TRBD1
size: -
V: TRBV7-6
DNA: TGTGCCAGCAGCTTCGAGACAGGGCTTAATTCACCCCTCCACTTT
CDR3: CASSFETGLNSPLHF

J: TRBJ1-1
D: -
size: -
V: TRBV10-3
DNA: TGTGCCATTGGTGGGGGGACTGAAGCTTTCTTT
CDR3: CAIGGGTEAFF

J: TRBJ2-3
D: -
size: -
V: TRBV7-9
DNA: TGTGCCAGCAGCTTAAGCGCAGGGAAGACAGATACGCAGTATTTT
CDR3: CASSLSAGKTDTQYF

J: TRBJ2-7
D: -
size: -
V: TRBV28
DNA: TGTGCCAGCAGTTTATTATACTTGCAGCAGTACTTC
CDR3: CASSLLYLQQYF

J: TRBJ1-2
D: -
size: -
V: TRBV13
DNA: TGTGCCAGCAGCTTAGGTAGGGCAGGACTAAGCTGCACCTTC
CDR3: CASSLGRAGLSCTF

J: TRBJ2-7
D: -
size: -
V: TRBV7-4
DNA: TGTGCCCCCTGGGGGGACGAGCAGTACTTC
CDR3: CAPWGDEQYF

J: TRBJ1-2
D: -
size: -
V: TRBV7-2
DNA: TGTGCCAGCAGCTTATGGGGAGGTCGGGGTGGGGGCTACACCTTC
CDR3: CASSLWGGRGGGYTF

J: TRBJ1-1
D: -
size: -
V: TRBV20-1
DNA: TGCAGTGCTCCGCGGGCAGTTGAAGCTTTCTTT
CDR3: CSAPRAVEAFF

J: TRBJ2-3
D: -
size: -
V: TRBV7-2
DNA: TGTGCCAGCAGCGCGGGCCGACTAGGTTCCGGCACAGATACGCAGTATTTT
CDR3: CASSAGRLGSGTDTQYF

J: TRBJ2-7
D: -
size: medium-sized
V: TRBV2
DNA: TGTGCCACCCAGGGAACAGCTACCTACGAGCAGTACTTC
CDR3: CATQGTATYEQYF

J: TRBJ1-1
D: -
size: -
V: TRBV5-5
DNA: TGTGCCAGCAGCTCGACAGTTGAAGCTTTCTTT
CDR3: CASSSTVEAFF

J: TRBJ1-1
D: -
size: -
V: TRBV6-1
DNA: TGTGCCAGCAGTGAATTGGGAGGGGGGAACACTGAAGCTTTCTTT
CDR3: CASSELGGGNTEAFF

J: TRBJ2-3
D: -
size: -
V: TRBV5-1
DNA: TGCGCCAGCAGCGCCGGCGGGTACGGGACGCAGTATTTT
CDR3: CASSAGGYGTQYF

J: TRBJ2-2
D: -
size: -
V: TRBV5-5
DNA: TGTGCCAGCAGCCCGCGGGCCCCCCGAGGCACCGGGGAGCTGTTTTTT
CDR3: CASSPRAPRGTGELFF

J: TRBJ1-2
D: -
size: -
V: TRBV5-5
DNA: TGTGCCAGCAGCTCTAATTACAGGGCTGATGGCTACACCTTC
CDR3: CASSSNYRADGYTF

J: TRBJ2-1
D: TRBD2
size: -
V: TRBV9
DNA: TGTGCCAGCAGCAATGGAGAGCGGGGCGCCTACAATGAGCAGTTCTTC
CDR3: CASSNGERGAYNEQFF

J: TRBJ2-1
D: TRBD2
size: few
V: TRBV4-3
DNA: TGCGCCAGCAGCCAAGATCGTGGGGGGGGTTACAATGAGCAGTTCTTC
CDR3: CASSQDRGGGYNEQFF

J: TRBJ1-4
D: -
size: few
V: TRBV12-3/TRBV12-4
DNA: TGTGCCAGCAGCGACAGTGTTAATGAAAAACTGTTTTTT
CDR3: CASSDSVNEKLFF

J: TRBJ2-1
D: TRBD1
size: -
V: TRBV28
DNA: TGTGCCAGCAGTTTAGGGGACAGGGACTACAATGAGCAGTTCTTC
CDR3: CASSLGDRDYNEQFF

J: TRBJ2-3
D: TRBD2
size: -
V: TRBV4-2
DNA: TGTGCCAGCAGCCAAGGACTAGCGGGGGGAGATACGCAGTATTTT
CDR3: CASSQGLAGGDTQYF

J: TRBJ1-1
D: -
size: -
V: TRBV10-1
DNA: TGCGCCACCCGAGCCGGGGGAAACACTGAAGCTTTCTTT
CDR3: CATRAGGNTEAFF

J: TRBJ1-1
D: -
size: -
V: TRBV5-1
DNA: TGCGCCAGCAGCCAAGGGGCGGGACCCCACACTGAAGCTTTCTTT
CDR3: CASSQGAGPHTEAFF

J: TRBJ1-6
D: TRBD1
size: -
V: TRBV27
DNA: TGTGCCAGCAGTTATCAGGGGGCAGATTCACCCCTCCACTTT
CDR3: CASSYQGADSPLHF

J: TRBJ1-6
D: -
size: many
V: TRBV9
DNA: TGTGCCAGCAGCGTAGAGGGGGATCCAAGTTCACCCCTCCACTTT
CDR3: CASSVEGDPSSPLHF

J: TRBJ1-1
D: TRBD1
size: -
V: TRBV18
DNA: TGTGCCAGCTCACCACCGAACAGGGGAGGCACTGAAGCTTTCTTT
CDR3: CASSPPNRGGTEAFF

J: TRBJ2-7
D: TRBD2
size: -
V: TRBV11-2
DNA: TGTGCCAGCAGCTTTTCTCAACTTAGCGGGGGGGCCGACCACGAGCAGTACTTC
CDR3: CASSFSQLSGGADHEQYF

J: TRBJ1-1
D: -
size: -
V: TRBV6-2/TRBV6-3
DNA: TGTGCCAGCAGTTACTCAGGGGTACCACTCAGAACTGAAGCTTTCTTT
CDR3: CASSYSGVPLRTEAFF

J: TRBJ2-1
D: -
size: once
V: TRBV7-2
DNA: TGTGCCAGCAGCTTGGTGGGGGGGCTTGGAAATGAGCAGTTCTTC
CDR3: CASSLVGGLGNEQFF

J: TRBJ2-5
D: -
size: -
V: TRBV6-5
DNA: TGTGCCAGCATTCTCGGGGAGACCCAGTACTTC
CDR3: CASILGETQYF

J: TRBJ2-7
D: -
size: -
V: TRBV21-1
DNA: TGTGCCAGCAGCAAAGAGGGTCAGGGGCGCCCTTACTACGAGCAGTACTTC
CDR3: CASSKEGQGRPYYEQYF

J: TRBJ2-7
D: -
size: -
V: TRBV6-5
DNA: TGTGCCAGCAGTAACAGGGCTCAAGAGCAGTACTTC
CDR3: CASSNRAQEQYF

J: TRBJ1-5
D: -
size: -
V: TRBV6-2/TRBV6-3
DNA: TGTGCCAGCAGCCAGACGGCCGTAGCAGGTCAGGGCCAGCATTTT
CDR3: CASSQTAVAGQGQHF

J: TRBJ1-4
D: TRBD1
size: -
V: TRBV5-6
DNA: TGTGCCAGCAGCCTGGGACAGGGGGCGCTACTCGGAAAACTGTTTTTT
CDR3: CASSLGQGALLGKLFF

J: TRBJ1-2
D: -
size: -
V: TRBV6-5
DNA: TGTGCCAGCAGCGACCGGGATCGAGGGGGCTACACCTTC
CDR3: CASSDRDRGGYTF

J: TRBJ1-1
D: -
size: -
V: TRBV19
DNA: TGTGCCAGTAGTCTTTTGGACTCAAACACTGAAGCTTTCTTT
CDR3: CASSLLDSNTEAFF

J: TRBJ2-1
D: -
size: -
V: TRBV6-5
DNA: TGTGCCAGCAGTTCCCAGAAAAAATACAATGAGCAGTTCTTC
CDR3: CASSSQKKYNEQFF

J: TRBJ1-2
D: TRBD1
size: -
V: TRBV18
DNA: TGTGCCAGCTCACCTCAGGGACAGGGGTTCGGCTACACCTTC
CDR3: CASSPQGQGFGYTF